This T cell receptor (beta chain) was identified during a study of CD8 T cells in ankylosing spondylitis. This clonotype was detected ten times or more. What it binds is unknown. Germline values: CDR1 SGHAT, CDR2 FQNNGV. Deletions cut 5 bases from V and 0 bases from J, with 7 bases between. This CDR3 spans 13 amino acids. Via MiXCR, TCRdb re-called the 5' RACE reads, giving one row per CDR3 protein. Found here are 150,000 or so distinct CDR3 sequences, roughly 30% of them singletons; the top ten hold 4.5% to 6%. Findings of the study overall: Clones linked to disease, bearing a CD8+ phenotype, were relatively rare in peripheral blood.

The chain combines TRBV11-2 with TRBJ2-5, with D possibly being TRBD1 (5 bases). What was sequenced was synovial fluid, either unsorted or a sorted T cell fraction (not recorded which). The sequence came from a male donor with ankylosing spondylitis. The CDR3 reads CASSRTYQETQYF. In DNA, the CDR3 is TGTGCCAGCAGCCGGACATACCAAGAGACCCAGTACTTC.